This T cell receptor (beta chain) was captured in a study of glioma-infiltrating T cells (dated by TCRdb to about 2016). At the level of the whole study: Sequencing of TCR alpha- and beta-chain repertoires was performed on glioma tissue, on non-neoplastic brain tissue, and on matched peripheral blood mononuclear cells. To measure how far tissue and blood T-cell populations diverged, each tissue-infiltrating repertoire was compared against the peripheral blood repertoire of the same patient. Three low-grade glioma patients, several primary glioblastoma patients, and three non-glioma patients who contributed non-neoplastic brain tissue made up the paired cohort.

Overall study outcomes, separate from this receptor: In non-neoplastic patients, VJ-independent divergence between tissue and blood fell below expectation, whereas in all gliomas, and especially in low-grade gliomas, the divergence rose above expectation. Very few CDR3 sequences were found to be shared between tissue and blood, and this scarcity was attributed to high CDR3 diversity and limited sampling. Small numbers underpinned the group comparisons: about eight glioblastoma patients, three low-grade glioma patients and three non-neoplastic patients.

This clonotype was counted many times. The antigen it recognizes is unknown. The input lacks base qualities; no much larger clone sits a single base away. The CDR3 starts with the cysteine, ends with the phenylalanine, and has 16 residues. The kept DNA is CDR3 alone, 48 bases in frame from the first base. Here V drops 6 bases and J drops 4 bases, and the junction holds 15 bases not matched to any gene. CDR1 and CDR2 are read off the germline V gene as MNHNS and SASEGT. TCR alpha and beta CDR3 regions were amplified with the iRepertoire nested amplicon-rescue multiplex PCR (arm-PCR) platform from RNA. The input for one-step reverse transcription and amplification was 100-400 ng of either tissue mRNA or PBMC total RNA. Following bead purification, Illumina adapters were added by a secondary multiplex PCR, and the libraries were gel-purified between 200 and 400 bp. Libraries carried internal 6-nucleotide barcodes used for demultiplexing. Libraries were sequenced on an Illumina MiSeq with 2x220 or 2x250 nucleotide paired-end reads. The original pipeline was this. Paired reads were merged using FLASH 1.2.11 and aligned with BWA-MEM to the GRCh37 human genome, and TRA and TRB reads were then extracted. An IMGT-derived reference of cassette sequences and CDR3 motifs, with pseudogenes included, was used for V and J assignment. Three-frame translation of reads was performed, and productive CDR3s were defined as those with a C...FGXG motif and no stop codons. Clonotypes were defined as unique combinations of V-J cassette pair and CDR3 amino acid sequence. Reads were filtered by Hamming distance, thresholded by each sample's sequence error rate in mapped regions. TCRdb trimmed public reads at Q25 via fastp, called clones via MiXCR and kept in-frame beta chains. Each CDR3 protein gets just one entry, which takes the most common genes and DNA from the rows behind it. The V and J calls follow TCRdb's processing rather than the paper's. Counted in this sample were approximately 90,000 distinct CDR3 sequences; about 25% of them appeared once. Roughly 6.7% of the sample goes to the ten largest clones.

This sequence was found in a human donor with low-grade glioma or glioblastoma, undergoing nonglioma brain surgery, or in good health (not recorded which). The V and J segments used are TRBV6-1 and TRBJ2-7, with TRBD1 identical over 7 junction bases. The sequenced sample consisted of glioma tissue, nonneoplastic brain tissue, or PBMCs (not recorded which). Read as DNA, the sequence is TGTGCCAGCAGCCTACGGAACAGGGGTCCTTATTACGAGCAGTACTTC. This codes for CASSLRNRGPYYEQYF.